These 26 T cell receptor beta chains share one sample of origin, sequenced in a study of early T cells in non-severe SARS-CoV-2 infection (dated by TCRdb to the early 2020s). Preparation of the library involved 5' RACE. TCRdb records NextSeq 500 as the sequencer. The raw public reads went through TCRdb reprocessing: fastp at Q25, MiXCR clone calling, in-frame beta chains kept. Duplicate CDR3 protein sequences are folded into a single record with the most common DNA and genes. For this sample there are roughly 61,000 distinct CDR3 sequences; 8.5% to 10% appear just once. The ten largest account for approximately 9% of the sample. The source material was whole blood. The receptor set was obtained from an adult who was a healthcare worker with PCR-confirmed SARS-CoV-2 infection or an uninfected control (not recorded which).

J is TRBJ2-7 and V is TRBV13; D remains unclear. Per the germline V gene, CDR1 is PRHDT and CDR2 is FYEKMQ (reference sequence). V dropped 5 bases and J dropped 1 base, with 15 bases sitting between them. The CDR3 has 15 amino acids. For the CDR3, the DNA is TGTGCCAGCAGCGTCCGGTCCCACCCGTCCTACGAGCAGTACTTC. Its translation: CASSVRSHPSYEQYF.

This chain joins TRBV11-1 and TRBJ1-4; D is perhaps TRBD1 (5 bases). V shed 2 bases and J shed 6 bases, with 10 bases lying between them. The CDR3 extends over 14 amino acids. CDR1 and CDR2 from the germline V gene are SGHAT and FQDESV (reference sequence). The DNA of the CDR3 is TGTGCCAGCAGCTTACACGGAGGGGATGAAAAACTGTTTTTT. It yields the protein CASSLHGGDEKLFF.

The rearrangement links TRBV5-1 to TRBJ2-2; TRBD1 matches 8 bases. Germline V gives CDR1 SGHRS, CDR2 YFSETQ. This CDR3 has 16 amino acids. Germline trimming cut 2 bases from V and 6 bases from J; bases unmatched to any gene: 9. CDR3 region: CASSLGQGLIAGELFF. CDR3 bases: TGCGCCAGCAGCTTAGGACAGGGCTTGATCGCCGGGGAGCTGTTTTTT. Full variable domain (missing parts from reference TRBV5-1 and TRBJ2-2): KAGVTQTPRYLIKTRGQQVTLSCSPISGHRSVSWYQQTPGQGLQFLFEYFSETQRNKGNFPGRFSGRQFSNSRSEMNVSTLELGDSALYLCASSLGQGLIAGELFFGEGSRLTVL.

This clonotype appeared many times. This chain connects TRBV7-2 to TRBJ2-2; 9 nucleotides line up with TRBD1. The germline CDR1 and CDR2 sequences are SGHTA and FQGNSA. The CDR3 is 16 amino acids. With 5 bases clipped from V and 1 base from J, the junction kept 5 bases outside the gene matches. In DNA, the CDR3 is TGTGCCAGCAGCACCCGGGACAGGGTGAACACCGGGGAGCTGTTTTTT. Encoded protein: CASSTRDRVNTGELFF.

The chain couples TRBV5-1 to TRBJ2-1, with 7 bases lining up with TRBD1. CDR1 and CDR2 from the germline V gene are SGHRS and YFSETQ. The ends lost 0 bases at V and 7 bases at J; junction bases unmatched: 10. CDR3 length: 16 amino acids. This chain's CDR3 is CASSLGETGPANEQFF. In DNA form, the CDR3 reads TGCGCCAGCAGCTTGGGGGAGACAGGGCCCGCTAATGAGCAGTTCTTC.

This clonotype came up many times. The chain couples TRBV4-1 to TRBJ2-7; TRBD2 might be the D (5 bases). V gave up 4 bases and J gave up 6 bases, with 16 bases separating them. The CDR3 has 14 amino acids. Germline V CDR1 and CDR2: MGHRA, YSYEKL. CDR3: CASSLNKGAIEQYF. In DNA form, the CDR3 reads TGCGCCAGCAGCCTTAACAAGGGAGCGATCGAGCAGTACTTC.

A few counts support this clonotype. The V and J genes are TRBV7-2 and TRBJ2-7, with 7 nucleotides matching TRBD1. This CDR3 spans 12 amino acids. Germline CDR1 SGHTA, CDR2 FQGNSA. V shed 7 bases and J 5 bases; nucleotides not matched to a gene: 5. CDR3 residues: CASKQGNNEQYF. The CDR3 DNA is TGTGCCAGCAAACAGGGGAATAACGAGCAGTACTTC.

There are many counts of this clonotype. This chain uses TRBV18 with TRBJ2-7, with D tentatively TRBD1 (5 bases). Trimming pared 8 bases from V and 0 bases from J, leaving 14 bases between. The CDR3 covers 14 residues. Germline V gene data show CDR1 as KGHSH and CDR2 as LQKENI. Here the CDR3 DNA reads TGTGCCAGCCGAGAGGCAGGGTTCTCCTACGAGCAGTACTTC. This sequence encodes CASREAGFSYEQYF.

This clonotype was picked up many times. V and J are TRBV3-1 and TRBJ1-1; no firm D call. The germline CDR1 and CDR2 sequences are LGHDT and YNNKEL (reference sequence). Trimming pared 2 bases from V and 0 bases from J, leaving 4 bases between. The CDR3 is made up of 13 amino acids. CDR3 sequence (DNA): TGTGCCAGCAGCCAAATCCTGAACACTGAAGCTTTCTTT. The encoded protein is CASSQILNTEAFF.

This clonotype appeared many times. The gene calls are TRBV9 and TRBJ2-5; D is possibly TRBD1 or TRBD2 (5 bases each). CDR3 size: 16 residues. Trimming took off 0 bases at V and 5 bases at J, with 17 bases between the two ends. Germline V gene sequence: CDR1 SGDLS, CDR2 YYNGEE. The CDR3 nucleotides read TGTGCCAGCAGCGTAGCTACGGGGCTGGAAGGGGAGACCCAGTACTTC. Its translation is CASSVATGLEGETQYF. Full variable domain (outside the CDR3, taken from reference TRBV9 and TRBJ2-5): DSGVTQTPKHLITATGQRVTLRCSPRSGDLSVYWYQQSLDQGLQFLIQYYNGEERAKGNILERFSAQQFPDLHSELNLSSLELGDSALYFCASSVATGLEGETQYFGPGTRLLVL.

Many counts were recorded for this clonotype. The rearrangement uses TRBV5-1 and TRBJ2-7; no firm D call. Germline CDR1 SGHRS, CDR2 YFSETQ. Trimming cost V 0 bases and J 2 bases, with 9 bases left between them. The CDR3 sequence is 14 residues long. CDR3 protein: CASSLGADPYEQYF. For the CDR3, the DNA is TGCGCCAGCAGCTTGGGAGCAGACCCCTACGAGCAGTACTTC.

This clonotype was picked up a small number of times. This chain links TRBV12-3 or TRBV12-4 with TRBJ1-5; D uncertain. Trimming removed 4 bases at V and 7 bases at J, with 14 bases between. This CDR3 is 14 amino acids long. CDR3 amino acids: CASSYSGLLQPQHF. The CDR3 bases are TGTGCCAGCAGTTATTCAGGTCTGTTGCAGCCCCAGCATTTT.

The table lists this clonotype with many counts. The gene calls are TRBV7-2 and TRBJ2-1, with D perhaps TRBD1 (5 bases). V was pared by 4 bases and J by 10 bases, with 11 bases between. The CDR3 contains 12 residues. Germline CDR1 and CDR2: SGHTA and FQGNSA. Written as DNA, the CDR3 is TGTGCCAGCAGCTACGACTGGACAGAGCAGTTCTTC. Translating gives CASSYDWTEQFF.

This chain links TRBV7-2 with TRBJ2-7; TRBD1 agrees at 8 bases. There are 12 residues in the CDR3. The germline gives CDR1 SGHTA, CDR2 FQGNSA. V dropped 7 bases and J dropped 7; count of bases not matched to a gene: 6. The CDR3 protein is CASTRTGSEQYF. In DNA, the CDR3 is TGTGCCAGCACCAGGACAGGGTCAGAGCAGTACTTC. Using reference TRBV7-2 and TRBJ2-7 for the parts outside the CDR3, the full variable domain is GAGVSQSPSNKVTEKGKDVELRCDPISGHTALYWYRQSLGQGLEFLIYFQGNSAPDKSGLPSDRFSAERTGGSVSTLTIQRTQQEDSAVYLCASTRTGSEQYFGPGTRLTVT.

This clonotype was seen repeatedly, ten times or more. This chain uses TRBV10-3 with TRBJ2-2; D perhaps matches TRBD2 (5 bases). In germline, CDR1 is ENHRY, CDR2 SYGVKD. The CDR3 loop spans 12 amino acids. The V end was cut by 6 bases, the J end by 5 bases, with 7 bases between. CDR3 sequence (DNA): TGTGCCATCAGCCGGGATACCGGGGAGCTGTTTTTT. Protein: CAISRDTGELFF.

This chain connects TRBV10-3 to TRBJ2-3; the D gene is possibly TRBD2 (6 bases). Trimming pared 2 bases from V and 6 bases from J, leaving 12 bases between. Per germline, CDR1 ENHRY and CDR2 SYGVKD. The CDR3 covers 14 residues. The CDR3 sequence: CAISEPGTGDTQYF. CDR3 coding DNA: TGTGCCATCAGTGAGCCAGGGACTGGGGATACGCAGTATTTT.

The genes are TRBV14 and TRBJ1-1, with D maybe TRBD1 (5 bases). Between the trimmed V and J ends, which lost 0 bases and 1 base, there was a span of 18 bases. The V gene's germline CDR1 is SGHDN and CDR2 FVKESK. The CDR3 totals 18 residues. The CDR3 region is CASSQEVWGFRGNTEAFF. CDR3 DNA sequence: TGTGCCAGCAGCCAAGAGGTCTGGGGCTTCCGAGGGAACACTGAAGCTTTCTTT. Complete variable domain (other parts from reference TRBV14 and TRBJ1-1): EAGVTQFPSHSVIEKGQTVTLRCDPISGHDNLYWYRRVMGKEIKFLLHFVKESKQDESGMPNNRFLAERTGGTYSTLKVQPAELEDSGVYFCASSQEVWGFRGNTEAFFGQGTRLTVV.

This clonotype was picked up many times. The chain is built from TRBV25-1 and TRBJ2-1; TRBD2 agrees at 10 bases. This CDR3 has 15 amino acids. Per germline, CDR1 MGHDK and CDR2 SYGVNS. V lost 5 bases and J lost 7; bases outside the gene matches: 8. Here the CDR3 DNA reads TGTGCCAGCAGTCGATCGGCTAGCGGGGGAAATGAGCAGTTCTTC. Translated: CASSRSASGGNEQFF.

Of note for this clonotype: This could be a read error, since a much larger clone is one nucleotide away. The chain carries TRBV19 and TRBJ2-5; 9 bases are a match to TRBD1. CDR1 and CDR2 (germline): LNHDA, SQIVND (reference sequence). V was pared by 6 bases and J by 0 bases, with 5 bases of the junction left unmatched. CDR3 length equals 15 residues. The CDR3 DNA follows: TGTGCCAGTAGATTTGACAGGGGGTACCAAGAGACCCAGTACTTC. It codes for CASRFDRGYQETQYF.

This clonotype showed up many times. V gene TRBV4-1 combines with J gene TRBJ1-1, with a weak D call TRBD1 (5 bases). Between the trimmed V and J ends, which lost 0 bases and 11 bases, there was a span of 16 bases. The germline V gene encodes CDR1 MGHRA and CDR2 YSYEKL. The CDR3 has 14 amino acids. In DNA form, the CDR3 reads TGCGCCAGCAGCCAAGATTTGGGCAGGGCGCCGGCTTTCTTT. Translating it yields CASSQDLGRAPAFF.

There are many counts of this clonotype. V usage is TRBV5-4 and J usage is TRBJ2-1; weak D call: TRBD2 (5 bases). Germline V lookup: CDR1 SGHNT, CDR2 YYREEE (reference sequence). The CDR3 runs to 12 residues. Trimming cost V 7 bases and J 6 bases, with 11 bases left between them. CDR3 amino acids: CASRGLGNEQFF. In DNA, the CDR3 is TGTGCCAGCCGCGGGTTGGGCAATGAGCAGTTCTTC.

In this sample, this clonotype turned up once. This chain joins TRBV7-2 and TRBJ2-2; 10 bases fit TRBD2. Trimming took 3 bases from V and 6 from J; bases not matched to a gene: 7. The CDR3 length is 16 residues. Germline CDR1 and CDR2: SGHTA and FQGNSA. The CDR3 here is CASSFGLAGAAGELFF. In nucleotides, the CDR3 is TGTGCCAGCAGCTTTGGTCTAGCGGGAGCCGCCGGGGAGCTGTTTTTT.

This clonotype was picked up many times. This chain links TRBV12-3 or TRBV12-4 with TRBJ2-1, with D tentatively TRBD2 (5 bases). The CDR3 extends over 12 amino acids. The V end lost 1 base, the J end lost 7 bases, and 5 bases lay between the germline ends. The CDR3 coding sequence is TGTGCCAGCAGTTTAGGAGGGAATGAGCAGTTCTTC. Its translation is CASSLGGNEQFF.

V and J are TRBV20-1 and TRBJ2-1, with 10 positions matching TRBD2. CDR1 and CDR2 (germline): DFQATT, SNEGSKA (reference sequence). The CDR3 contains 15 residues. Trimming at V came to 0 bases and at J to 6 bases, leaving 5 bases not matched to a gene. CDR3 loop: CSARDIASGGNEQFF. The CDR3 DNA is TGCAGTGCTAGAGATATCGCTAGCGGGGGCAATGAGCAGTTCTTC.

This clonotype has at least ten counts. The chain recombines TRBV18 with TRBJ2-1, with TRBD2 identical over 10 bases. The CDR3 is 15 residues long. CDR1 KGHSH and CDR2 LQKENI come from the germline V gene. V dropped 3 bases and J dropped 4; count of bases not matched to a gene: 3. This CDR3 is CASSPASGRYNEQFF. In nucleotides, the CDR3 is TGTGCCAGCTCACCTGCTAGCGGGAGATACAATGAGCAGTTCTTC.

This clonotype has ten or more counts. The gene calls are TRBV6-5 and TRBJ2-7; D might be TRBD1 (6 bases). Trimming stripped 2 bases from V and 5 bases from J, with 16 bases between. The CDR3 covers 15 residues. Germline V gives CDR1 MNHEY, CDR2 SVGAGI. CDR3 nucleotides: TGTGCCAGCAGTTACCCAGGACAGAGAGGGAACGAGCAGTACTTC. Protein: CASSYPGQRGNEQYF.